These T cell receptor beta chains were read from a single sample in a study of OX40 agonist ivuxolimab in advanced cancers. Sequencing used immunoSEQ multiplex PCR; TCRdb keeps in-frame clones, though not all of them. This repertoire shows 95,000 to 100,000 clones, around 90% found once; its top ten account for under 2%. Source: CD4+ or CD8+ T cells sorted from blood, taken in a trial of the OX40 agonist ivuxolimab. The receptors stem from an adult with an advanced solid tumor such as melanoma, head and neck, liver or kidney cancer. The CDR3 runs from the conserved cysteine through the conserved F or W. The D gene is left open where the match is weak. A clone size is listed for some rows: how often the clone was seen (once, few, many), or a class if it is expanded.

NA,NA,TRBJ2-3,TRBV5-4,TGTGCCAGCAGCTTGGTTACAGGAGTAATAGATACGCAGTATTTT,CASSLVTGVIDTQYF
NA,NA,TRBJ1-5,TRBV7-3,TGTGCCAGCAGTCTACGGGGCAATCAGCCCCAGCATTTT,CASSLRGNQPQHF
NA,NA,TRBJ2-5,TRBV7-3,TGTGCCAGCAGCAGCGGAAGGGGAGCAGAGACCCAGTACTTC,CASSSGRGAETQYF
NA,NA,TRBJ2-5,TRBV5-4,TGTGCCAGCAGCTTGGAGTGGGACGTGGAGACCCAGTACTTC,CASSLEWDVETQYF
NA,few,TRBJ2-3,TRBV7-2,TGTGCCAGCAGCCTCGATAGGTGGGAGACTCCTAGCACAGATACGCAGTATTTT,CASSLDRWETPSTDTQYF
TRBD1,once,TRBJ1-2,TRBV15,TGTGCCACCAGCAGAGATAGAGGCAGGGGGATTAACTATGGCTACACCTTC,CATSRDRGRGINYGYTF
NA,NA,TRBJ1-2,TRBV28,TGTGCCAGCACCGCAATGACGTCGGGGAGTCGCTATGGCTACACCTTC,CASTAMTSGSRYGYTF
NA,NA,TRBJ2-1,TRBV7-3,TGTGCCAGCAGCTCAGCTCATAGACAGCAGACAAAACACTCCTACAATGAGCAGTTCTTC,CASSSAHRQQTKHSYNEQFF
NA,NA,TRBJ2-7,TRBV7-2,TGTGCCAGCAGCCTCGGAGGGTATCCCTACGAGCAGTACTTC,CASSLGGYPYEQYF
NA,NA,TRBJ2-1,TRBV5-6,TGTGCCAGCAGCCCTCAGGCGGGAGAGCAGTTCTTC,CASSPQAGEQFF
TRBD2,NA,TRBJ2-5,TRBV2,TGTGCCAGCACGGTGGGGGGGACTAGCGGGACTGAGACCCAGTACTTC,CASTVGGTSGTETQYF
NA,NA,TRBJ2-7,TRBV29-1,TGCAGCGTTGAAGATCCCCGGAGCTCCTACGAGCAGTACTTC,CSVEDPRSSYEQYF
TRBD2,few,TRBJ2-7,TRBV4-2,TGTGCCAGCAGCCAAGGGGTGGAGGGCGGGAGTTTGTACGAGCAGTACTTC,CASSQGVEGGSLYEQYF